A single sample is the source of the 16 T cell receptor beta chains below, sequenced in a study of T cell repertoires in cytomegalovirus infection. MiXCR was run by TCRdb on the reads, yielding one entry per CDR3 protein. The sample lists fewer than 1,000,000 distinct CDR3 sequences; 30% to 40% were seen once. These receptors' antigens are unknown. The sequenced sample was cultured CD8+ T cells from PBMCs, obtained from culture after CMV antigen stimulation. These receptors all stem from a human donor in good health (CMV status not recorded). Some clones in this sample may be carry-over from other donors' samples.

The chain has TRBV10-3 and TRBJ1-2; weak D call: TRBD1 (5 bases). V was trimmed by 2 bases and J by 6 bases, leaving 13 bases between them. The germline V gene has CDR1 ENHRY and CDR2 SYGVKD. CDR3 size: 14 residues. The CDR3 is CAISEGVGANGYTF. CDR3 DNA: TGTGCCATCAGTGAGGGGGTAGGGGCGAATGGCTACACCTTC.

The CDR3 sequence: CASSYSTLWGQETQYF. The CDR3 region has the DNA TGTGCCAGCAGTTACTCCACTTTGTGGGGCCAAGAGACCCAGTACTTC. The chain employs TRBV6-5 and TRBJ2-5; no definite D call. V shed 0 bases and J shed 1 base, with 12 bases lying between them. This CDR3 region has 16 residues. The germline V gene has CDR1 MNHEY and CDR2 SVGAGI.

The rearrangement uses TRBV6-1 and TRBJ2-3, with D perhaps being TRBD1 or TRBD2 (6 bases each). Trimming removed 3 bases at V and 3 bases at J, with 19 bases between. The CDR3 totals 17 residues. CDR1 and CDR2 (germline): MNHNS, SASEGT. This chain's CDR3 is CASSDGIGGDWTDTQYF. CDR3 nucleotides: TGTGCCAGCAGTGATGGGATCGGGGGCGACTGGACAGATACGCAGTATTTT.

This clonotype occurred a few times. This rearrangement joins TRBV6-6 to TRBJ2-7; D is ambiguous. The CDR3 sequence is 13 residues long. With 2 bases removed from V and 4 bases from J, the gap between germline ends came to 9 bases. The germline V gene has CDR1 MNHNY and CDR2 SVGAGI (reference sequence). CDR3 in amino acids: CASSYNDAYEQYV. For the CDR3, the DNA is TGTGCCAGCAGTTACAACGACGCGTACGAGCAGTACGTC.

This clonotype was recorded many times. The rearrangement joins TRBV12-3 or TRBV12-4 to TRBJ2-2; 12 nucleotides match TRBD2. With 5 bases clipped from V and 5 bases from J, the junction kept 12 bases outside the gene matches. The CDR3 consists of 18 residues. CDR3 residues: CASSPRLAGAPRTGELFF. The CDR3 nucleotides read TGTGCCAGCAGTCCAAGACTAGCGGGGGCGCCGCGGACCGGGGAGCTGTTTTTT.

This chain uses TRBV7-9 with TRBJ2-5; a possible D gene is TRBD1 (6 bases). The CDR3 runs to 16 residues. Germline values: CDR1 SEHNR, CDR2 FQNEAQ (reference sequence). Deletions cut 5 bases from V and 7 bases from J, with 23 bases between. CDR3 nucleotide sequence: TGTGCCAGCAGCCCTCCAGACCGGGACAAATGGGGGACCCAGTACTTC. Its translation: CASSPPDRDKWGTQYF.

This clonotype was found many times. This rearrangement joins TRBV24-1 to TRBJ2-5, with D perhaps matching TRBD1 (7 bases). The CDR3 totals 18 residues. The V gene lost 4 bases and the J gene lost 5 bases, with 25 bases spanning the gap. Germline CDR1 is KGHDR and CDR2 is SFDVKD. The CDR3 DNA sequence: TGTGCCACCAGTGACCCTACACTCCCGACAGGGAGGTGGGAGACCCAGTACTTC. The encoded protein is CATSDPTLPTGRWETQYF.

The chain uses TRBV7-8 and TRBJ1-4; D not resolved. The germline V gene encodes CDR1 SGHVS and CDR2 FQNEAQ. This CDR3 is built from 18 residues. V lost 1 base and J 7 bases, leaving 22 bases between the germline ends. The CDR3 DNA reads TGTGCCAGCAGCTTAGAAAGTCCAGGAGTCCCAAGAGGTGAAAAACTGTTTTTT. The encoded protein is CASSLESPGVPRGEKLFF.

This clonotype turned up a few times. CDR3: CASSLKTGRLKNTEAFF. CDR3 in DNA: TGTGCCAGCAGCTTAAAGACAGGGCGTTTGAAGAACACTGAAGCTTTCTTT. The V gene is TRBV5-4, the J gene TRBJ1-1; 7 bases align to TRBD1. This CDR3 contains 17 residues. Trimming at V came to 2 bases and at J to 1 base, leaving 11 bases not matched to a gene. CDR1 is SGHNT, CDR2 YYREEE, per germline (reference sequence).

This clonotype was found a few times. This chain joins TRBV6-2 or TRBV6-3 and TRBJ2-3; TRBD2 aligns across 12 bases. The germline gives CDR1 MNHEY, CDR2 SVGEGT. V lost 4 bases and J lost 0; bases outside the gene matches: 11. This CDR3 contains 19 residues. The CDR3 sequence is CASSFTPSGGAGSTDTQYF. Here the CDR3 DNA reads TGTGCCAGCAGTTTTACCCCTAGCGGGGGGGCCGGTAGCACAGATACGCAGTATTTT.

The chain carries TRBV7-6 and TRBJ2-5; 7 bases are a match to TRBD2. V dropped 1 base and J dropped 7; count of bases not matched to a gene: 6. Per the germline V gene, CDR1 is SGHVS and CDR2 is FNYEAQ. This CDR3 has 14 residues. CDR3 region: CASSLVGGDGTQYF. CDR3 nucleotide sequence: TGTGCCAGCAGCTTAGTTGGGGGGGACGGGACCCAGTACTTC. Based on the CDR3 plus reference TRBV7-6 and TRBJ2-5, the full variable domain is GAGVSQSPRYKVTKRGQDVALRCDPISGHVSLYWYRQALGQGPEFLTYFNYEAQQDKSGLPNDRFSAERPEGSISTLTIQRTEQRDSAMYRCASSLVGGDGTQYFGPGTRLLVL.

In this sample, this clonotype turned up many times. CDR3 in amino acids: CASSLVGGASYNEQFF. The CDR3 nucleotides are TGTGCCAGCAGCTTAGTCGGGGGGGCCTCGTACAATGAGCAGTTCTTC. The chain combines TRBV5-6 with TRBJ2-1; TRBD2 aligns across 8 bases. CDR1 and CDR2 (germline): SGHDT, YYEEEE. CDR3 size: 16 residues. Trimming took 2 bases from V and 4 from J; bases not matched to a gene: 8.

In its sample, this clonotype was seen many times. CDR3 sequence (DNA): TGTGCCAGCAGCTTCCCGTCCGGGGACTCTGGGGCCAACGTCCTGACTTTC. Residues: CASSFPSGDSGANVLTF. V usage is TRBV7-9 and J usage is TRBJ2-6; the D gene is possibly TRBD2 (5 bases). Germline CDR1 SEHNR, CDR2 FQNEAQ (reference sequence). V lost 3 bases, J lost 0 bases, and 12 bases lay in between. The CDR3 runs 17 residues.

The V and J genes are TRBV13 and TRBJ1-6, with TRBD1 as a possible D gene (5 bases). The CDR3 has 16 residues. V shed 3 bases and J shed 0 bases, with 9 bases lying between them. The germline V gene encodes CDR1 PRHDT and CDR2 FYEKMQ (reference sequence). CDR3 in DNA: TGTGCCAGCAGCTTTCAAGGGGCCTCCTATAATTCACCCCTCCACTTT. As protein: CASSFQGASYNSPLHF.

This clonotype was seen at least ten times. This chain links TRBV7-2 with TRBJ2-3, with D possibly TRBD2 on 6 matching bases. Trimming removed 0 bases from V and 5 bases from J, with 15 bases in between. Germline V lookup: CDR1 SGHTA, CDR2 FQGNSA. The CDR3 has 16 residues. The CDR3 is CASSLAWDSEGDTQYF. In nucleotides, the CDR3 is TGTGCCAGCAGCTTAGCGTGGGACTCTGAGGGAGATACGCAGTATTTT.

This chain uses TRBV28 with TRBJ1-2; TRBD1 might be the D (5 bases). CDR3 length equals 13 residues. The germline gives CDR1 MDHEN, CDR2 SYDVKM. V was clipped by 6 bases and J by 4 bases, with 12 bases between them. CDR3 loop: CASRGVDSYGYTF. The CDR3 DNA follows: TGTGCCAGCAGGGGGGTTGACTCCTATGGCTACACCTTC.